The 18 T cell receptor beta chains listed next were all sequenced from one sample in a study of cytomegalovirus exposure and HLA in healthy donors. PCR was performed using 60 Vbeta and 13 Jbeta primers. The method was immunoSEQ multiplex PCR; TCRdb's version includes in-frame clones alone and lacks a portion of them. This sample yields some 200,000 clones, of which 65% to 80% are seen a single time; less than 2% belongs to the top ten. The sample consisted of PBMCs. Every receptor here comes from a man aged 45-65 years in good health and CMV-seronegative.

V usage is TRBV5-1 and J usage is TRBJ1-3, with TRBD1 identical over 9 bases. Unmatched junction bases numbered 7, after V lost 4 bases and J lost 2 bases. Germline CDR1 reads SGHRS; CDR2 reads YFSETQ. The CDR3 extends over 16 amino acids. CDR3: CASSTSDRGPGNTIYF. The CDR3 DNA follows: TGCGCCAGCAGCACCTCGGACAGGGGCCCTGGAAACACCATATATTTT.

V usage is TRBV27 and J usage is TRBJ2-5; no reliable D call. This CDR3 has 14 amino acids. The V and J ends lost 2 bases and 2 bases respectively, with 9 bases between them. Germline CDR1 and CDR2: MNHEY and SMNVEV (reference sequence). Here the CDR3 DNA reads TGTGCCAGCAGTTTACGAGGCAAACAAGAGACCCAGTACTTC. Translating gives CASSLRGKQETQYF.

The V call is TRBV9, the J call TRBJ2-7, with D possibly being TRBD2 (5 bases). This CDR3 is 15 amino acids long. The V end was cut by 4 bases, the J end by 2 bases, with 16 bases between. Germline V CDR1 and CDR2: SGDLS, YYNGEE. The CDR3 DNA sequence: TGTGCCAGCAGCCCCACCCAACAGCGGCCCTACGAGCAGTACTTC. It encodes CASSPTQQRPYEQYF.

The J gene is TRBJ2-5, the V gene TRBV19, with 11 bases identical to TRBD2. V dropped 1 base and J dropped 3; count of bases not matched to a gene: 4. The germline CDR1 and CDR2 sequences are LNHDA and SQIVND (reference sequence). CDR3 length: 16 amino acids. The CDR3 DNA reads TGTGCCAGTAGTATAGGATCGACTAGCGGGGAAGAGACCCAGTACTTC. This codes for CASSIGSTSGEETQYF.

The rearrangement uses TRBV5-4 and TRBJ1-2; D perhaps matches TRBD1 (5 bases). V dropped 4 bases and J dropped 2 bases, with 12 bases sitting between them. CDR3 length: 14 amino acids. The germline V gene encodes CDR1 SGHNT and CDR2 YYREEE (reference sequence). CDR3: CASSVGAENYGYTF. In DNA form, the CDR3 reads TGTGCCAGCAGCGTTGGGGCAGAGAACTATGGCTACACCTTC. Full variable domain (missing parts from reference TRBV5-4 and TRBJ1-2): ETGVTQSPTHLIKTRGQQVTLRCSSQSGHNTVSWYQQALGQGPQFIFQYYREEENGRGNFPPRFSGLQFPNYSSELNVNALELDDSALYLCASSVGAENYGYTFGSGTRLTVV.

The chain joins TRBV19 to TRBJ2-6; D gene unclear. CDR1 LNHDA and CDR2 SQIVND come from the germline V gene (reference sequence). The CDR3 consists of 18 residues. V shed 0 bases and J shed 1 base, with 13 bases lying between them. The DNA of the CDR3 is TGTGCCAGTAGTATAGATCTCATGGGCTCGTCTGGGGCCAACGTCCTGACTTTC. Encoded protein: CASSIDLMGSSGANVLTF.

The J gene is TRBJ1-1, the V gene TRBV10-3; D gene uncertain. CDR3 length: 13 amino acids. The V gene lost 6 bases and the J gene lost 4 bases, with 12 bases spanning the gap. The germline V gene has CDR1 ENHRY and CDR2 SYGVKD. The CDR3 sequence is CAIREGGSTEAFF. CDR3 DNA: TGTGCCATCAGGGAAGGAGGGAGCACTGAAGCTTTCTTT.

V and J are TRBV7-2 and TRBJ2-7; 8 bases map to TRBD1. This CDR3 spans 17 amino acids. CDR1 and CDR2 (germline): SGHTA, FQGNSA. Trimming took 1 base from V and 1 from J; bases not matched to a gene: 9. CDR3 amino acids: CASSLGPPRTGSYEQYF. Here the CDR3 DNA reads TGTGCCAGCAGCTTAGGCCCTCCCAGGACAGGGTCCTACGAGCAGTACTTC.

The chain combines TRBV28 with TRBJ2-5; D unclear. Germline CDR1 MDHEN, CDR2 SYDVKM. With 6 bases removed from V and 0 bases from J, the gap between germline ends came to 8 bases. This CDR3 is 13 amino acids long. The CDR3 DNA reads as TGTGCCAGCAGGATGCGGAACCAAGAGACCCAGTACTTC. Amino acid sequence: CASRMRNQETQYF. Full variable domain (remainder filled in from reference TRBV28 and TRBJ2-5): DVKVTQSSRYLVKRTGEKVFLECVQDMDHENMFWYRQDPGLGLRLIYFSYDVKMKEKGDIPEGYSVSREKKERFSLILESASTNQTSMYLCASRMRNQETQYFGPGTRLLVL.

In nucleotides, the CDR3 is TGTGCCAGTAGTACGGGACAGGGGCTACCCAATGAGCAGTTCTTC. Its protein is CASSTGQGLPNEQFF. The J gene is TRBJ2-1, the V gene TRBV19; TRBD1 matches 10 bases. The CDR3 is made up of 15 amino acids. With 4 bases clipped from V and 6 bases from J, the junction kept 6 bases outside the gene matches. CDR1 is LNHDA, CDR2 SQIVND, per germline (reference sequence).

The V and J genes are TRBV5-4 and TRBJ2-3; no clear D. Trimming shortened V by 0 bases and J by 10 bases, and 9 bases separated the two germline ends. Looked up from germline, CDR1 is SGHNT and CDR2 is YYREEE (reference sequence). The CDR3 contains 12 residues. The CDR3 bases are TGTGCCAGCAGCTTGGATGGCAATCCGCAGTATTTT. It is translated as CASSLDGNPQYF.

This clone appeared a single time. The V gene is TRBV27, the J gene TRBJ2-3; 9 nucleotides match TRBD2. The ends lost 5 bases at V and 3 bases at J; junction bases unmatched: 12. Germline loops: CDR1 MNHEY, CDR2 SMNVEV (reference sequence). The CDR3 runs 17 residues. In nucleotides, the CDR3 is TGTGCCAGCAGTCCCTGGGCTAGCGGGACTGGTACAGATACGCAGTATTTT. This encodes CASSPWASGTGTDTQYF.

This clone was recorded only once. This chain joins TRBV19 and TRBJ1-5; 8 bases are shared with TRBD1. V dropped 4 bases and J dropped 6; count of bases not matched to a gene: 8. The CDR3 sequence is 15 residues long. Germline CDR1 reads LNHDA; CDR2 reads SQIVND (reference sequence). The CDR3 bases are TGTGCCAGTAGTAACGGGACAGGATGGGGTCAGCCCCAGCATTTT. Protein sequence: CASSNGTGWGQPQHF.

This sequence joins TRBV6-5 and TRBJ2-1; the match to TRBD1 covers 7 bases. The germline CDR1 and CDR2 sequences are MNHEY and SVGAGI. The CDR3 is made up of 15 amino acids. V dropped 6 bases and J dropped 7; count of bases not matched to a gene: 12. In nucleotides, the CDR3 is TGTGCCAGCAGGACCGGGACAGAGGGTTTTAATGAGCAGTTCTTC. It is translated as CASRTGTEGFNEQFF.

V is TRBV15 and J is TRBJ2-7, with 7 bases lining up with TRBD2. J gave up 1 base and V 0 bases, and 6 bases lay outside the gene matches. Germline CDR1 LNHNV, CDR2 YYDKDF (reference sequence). The length of the CDR3 is 16 residues. In nucleotides, the CDR3 is TGTGCCACCAGCAGAGATTTGGGGGAGGGATCCTACGAGCAGTACTTC. This sequence encodes CATSRDLGEGSYEQYF. The full variable domain, its missing parts supplied by reference TRBV15 and TRBJ2-7, is DAMVIQNPRYQVTQFGKPVTLSCSQTLNHNVMYWYQQKSSQAPKLLFHYYDKDFNNEADTPDNFQSRRPNTSFCFLDIRSPGLGDTAMYLCATSRDLGEGSYEQYFGPGTRLTVT.

This clone was picked up a small number of times. The chain joins TRBV6-5 to TRBJ1-4, with a possible D match to TRBD1 (6 bases). This CDR3 contains 13 residues. Trimming took off 8 bases at V and 10 bases at J, with 17 bases between the two ends. Germline CDR1 MNHEY, CDR2 SVGAGI. This CDR3 reads CASLDRDKRKLFF. Here the CDR3 DNA reads TGTGCCAGCCTAGACCGGGACAAAAGAAAACTGTTTTTT.

V is TRBV18 and J is TRBJ2-3, with 10 bases lining up with TRBD2. Unmatched junction bases numbered 4, after V lost 4 bases and J lost 0 bases. The CDR3 is 16 residues long. Looked up from germline, CDR1 is KGHSH and CDR2 is LQKENI. CDR3 nucleotides: TGTGCCAGCTCACTCAGGACTAGCGGAAGCACAGATACGCAGTATTTT. Translated, it gives CASSLRTSGSTDTQYF. Using reference TRBV18 and TRBJ2-3 for the parts outside the CDR3, the full variable domain is NAGVMQNPRHLVRRRGQEARLRCSPMKGHSHVYWYRQLPEEGLKFMVYLQKENIIDESGMPKERFSAEFPKEGPSILRIQQVVRGDSAAYFCASSLRTSGSTDTQYFGPGTRLTVL.

The V gene is TRBV21-1, the J gene TRBJ2-1; TRBD2 is the table's D call and was not checked against the DNA. TRBV21-1 is tagged as a pseudogene. This CDR3 is 16 amino acids long. The CDR3 loop is CASSKARSGSHNEQFF. CDR3 DNA sequence: TGTGCCAGCAGCAAAGCGCGTTCCGGGTCTCACAATGAGCAGTTCTTC.